These 9 T cell receptor beta chains originate from one sample sequenced in a study of blood T cell repertoires in COVID-19. Sequencing used immunoSEQ multiplex PCR; TCRdb keeps in-frame clones, though not all of them. The sample has about 56,000 clones, nearly 90% seen once. The specimen was peripheral blood. All receptors derive from an older woman with COVID-19, enrolled during active disease.

V and J are TRBV24-1 and TRBJ1-5; TRBD1 matches 10 bases. Per the germline V gene, CDR1 is KGHDR and CDR2 is SFDVKD. V gave up 4 bases and J gave up 4 bases; unmatched junction bases: 6. The CDR3 runs to 16 residues. This CDR3 reads CATSEEGQGYNQPQHF. The CDR3 region has the DNA TGTGCCACCAGTGAAGAGGGACAGGGGTATAATCAGCCCCAGCATTTT.

Details on this clone: Germline is not matched at one junction end, which may reflect a read error. The genes are TRBV7-8 and TRBJ2-2, with D possibly matching TRBD2 (6 bases). Germline CDR1 reads SGHVS; CDR2 reads FQNEAQ. The CDR3 is made up of 15 amino acids. The CDR3 is CASSLARWRTGELFF. The CDR3 nucleotides read TGTGCCAGCAGCCTAGCGCGGTGGCGAACCGGGGAGCTGTTTTTT.

The chain couples TRBV5-1 to TRBJ2-7, with D possibly matching TRBD2 (6 bases). The germline V and J ends were trimmed by 4 bases and 0 bases, with 11 bases remaining between them. The CDR3 has 14 residues. Germline CDR1 and CDR2: SGHRS and YFSETQ. The CDR3 region has the DNA TGCGCCAGCAGCCGAGAACTAGCCTCCTACGAGCAGTACTTC. Translated: CASSRELASYEQYF.

V and J are TRBV9 and TRBJ2-5, with 7 bases aligning to TRBD1. This CDR3 comprises 15 residues. V lost 3 bases, J lost 4 bases, and 9 bases stayed unmatched. Germline CDR1 SGDLS, CDR2 YYNGEE. CDR3 DNA: TGTGCCAGCAGCGCATCGACAGGGCGAGGAGAGACCCAGTACTTC. Translation: CASSASTGRGETQYF.

J is TRBJ2-7 and V is TRBV7-2; 11 nucleotides match TRBD2. The CDR3 runs 14 residues. Germline CDR1 is SGHTA and CDR2 is FQGNSA. The V segment lost 5 bases and the J segment 3 bases; nucleotides outside the gene matches: 3. The CDR3 DNA reads as TGTGCCAGCAGCGTTACTAGCGGGAGCTACGAGCAGTACTTC. It is translated as CASSVTSGSYEQYF.

V gene TRBV6-2 or TRBV6-3 combines with J gene TRBJ1-5; D is unclear. The ends were cut back, 2 bases at V and 3 bases at J, with 5 bases in the middle. Germline assignment: CDR1 MNHEY and CDR2 SVGEGT. This CDR3 has 13 amino acids. CDR3 residues: CASSYLVNQPQHF. CDR3 sequence (DNA): TGTGCCAGCAGTTACCTCGTCAATCAGCCCCAGCATTTT.

The V gene is TRBV28, the J gene TRBJ1-2; TRBD1 matches 7 bases. This CDR3 region has 15 residues. The germline V gene has CDR1 MDHEN and CDR2 SYDVKM. Trimming at V came to 5 bases and at J to 4 bases, leaving 10 bases not matched to a gene. The CDR3 nucleotides read TGTGCCAGCAGTCTCGACAGGGTACTTCCCTATGGCTACACCTTC. Protein product: CASSLDRVLPYGYTF.

This clone was picked up one time. V usage is TRBV27 and J usage is TRBJ2-1; 7 positions agree with TRBD2. Germline trimming cut 2 bases from V and 6 bases from J; bases unmatched to any gene: 4. The CDR3 spans 14 residues. CDR1 is MNHEY and CDR2 is SMNVEV in the germline V gene (reference sequence). CDR3 residues: CASSLGTSVNEQFF. CDR3 bases: TGTGCCAGCAGTTTAGGAACTAGCGTCAATGAGCAGTTCTTC.

The chain recombines TRBV2 with TRBJ2-5, with D perhaps matching TRBD2 (5 bases). Germline V gene sequence: CDR1 SNHLY, CDR2 FYNNEI. V was pared by 5 bases and J by 0 bases, with 16 bases between. The length of the CDR3 is 16 residues. DNA for the CDR3: TGTGCCAGCAGTAGAGGGTTGGGAAGCCACCAAGAGACCCAGTACTTC. Protein sequence: CASSRGLGSHQETQYF.